Listed below are T cell receptor beta chains from one sample, sequenced in a study of breast tumors, draining lymph nodes, adjacent tissues. One entry per CDR3 protein results from TCRdb running MiXCR on the multiplex PCR reads. The sample shows 50,000 to 55,000 distinct CDR3 sequences, roughly 39% of them seen only once. The sample comprised breast tumor tissue. The receptors here all came from a female donor with breast cancer. Some clones in this sample may be carry-over from other donors' samples. Both conserved end residues are part of each CDR3. A D gene is named only where the DNA matches it firmly. The size entry is marked missing in some rows and otherwise reads once, few, many or a size class.

V gene	clone size	D gene	J gene	CDR3 DNA	CDR3 protein
TRBV20-1	many	NA	TRBJ2-7	TGCAGTGCTCTCCGCCCGAGGAGGGGTGCCCCCACCGACGAGCAGTACTTC	CSALRPRRGAPTDEQYF
TRBV11-2	large	NA	TRBJ2-7	TGTGCCAGCAGCTTAGATTCGGGTTACGAGCAGTACTTC	CASSLDSGYEQYF
TRBV10-2	many	NA	TRBJ1-3	TGCGCCAGCAGTGACCCCGCCAGGGGCTCTGGAAACACCATATATTTT	CASSDPARGSGNTIYF
TRBV20-1	many	NA	TRBJ2-3	TGCAGTGCTACCAACCGGGGCCAGGGAAGGGCAGATACGCAGTATTTT	CSATNRGQGRADTQYF
TRBV28	NA	NA	TRBJ1-2	TGTGCCAGCAGTTTTGGATCGGGGGGCGCGGGCTACACCTTC	CASSFGSGGAGYTF
TRBV5-6	many	NA	TRBJ1-3	TGTGCCAGCAGCTTGAGGGACGGACTGGGAAGAGGAAACACCATATATTTT	CASSLRDGLGRGNTIYF
TRBV29-1	NA	TRBD1	TRBJ1-2	TGCAGCGTCACCCCTGGACAGGGTGGCGGCTACACCTTC	CSVTPGQGGGYTF
TRBV11-3	NA	TRBD2	TRBJ2-1	TGTGCCAGCAGTTACCCGGGACTAGGGGGTGAGCAGTTCTTC	CASSYPGLGGEQFF
TRBV20-1	once	NA	TRBJ1-4	TGCAGTGCTAGCACTAGGAGCAATGAAAAACTGTTTTTT	CSASTRSNEKLFF
TRBV15	once	NA	TRBJ2-3	TGTGCCACCAGCAGAGTTCCGCGGGATACGCAGTATTTT	CATSRVPRDTQYF
TRBV20-1	medium-sized	TRBD2	TRBJ2-5	TGCAGTGCTAGTGCGGGACTAGCGGGAGCGGTGGAGACCCAGTACTTC	CSASAGLAGAVETQYF
TRBV11-3	once	TRBD2	TRBJ2-5	TGTGCCAGCAGCGGTTCCCCCTCGGGAGGGGAGACCCAGTACTTC	CASSGSPSGGETQYF
TRBV7-2	NA	NA	TRBJ2-7	TGTGCCAGCAGCCTCCCCCCCGGGTCAACCTACGAGCAGTACTTC	CASSLPPGSTYEQYF
TRBV7-2	NA	NA	TRBJ2-5	TGTGCCACCATTCCACGCGGGAAAGAGACCCAGTACTTC	CATIPRGKETQYF
TRBV10-3	many	TRBD2	TRBJ2-2	TGTGCCATCAGTGACGGGACTACCACCGGGGAGCTGTTTTTT	CAISDGTTTGELFF
TRBV7-3	many	NA	TRBJ2-1	TGTGCCAGCAGCTCGGGAGGGGGCTATGAGCAGTTCTTC	CASSSGGGYEQFF
TRBV20-1	once	NA	TRBJ2-1	TGCAGTGCCAGAGGGGAAACCCGCTTTACTGAGCAGTTCTTC	CSARGETRFTEQFF
TRBV15	NA	TRBD1	TRBJ1-5	TGTGCCACCAGCCCATCCGGGACAGGACGAAAGGGTCAGCCCCAGCATTTT	CATSPSGTGRKGQPQHF
TRBV19	many	NA	TRBJ2-3	TGTGCCAGTAGTAAGAGCCCTCCATACGCAGATACGCAGTATTTT	CASSKSPPYADTQYF
TRBV12-3/TRBV12-4	many	TRBD1	TRBJ1-5	TGTGCCAGCAGTTTAGGACAGGGGCCCCAGCATTTT	CASSLGQGPQHF
TRBV10-1	NA	TRBD2	TRBJ2-3	TGCGCCAGCAGTGACGGGACTAGCGGCACCCCAGATACGCAGTATTTT	CASSDGTSGTPDTQYF
TRBV12-3/TRBV12-4	many	NA	TRBJ1-5	TGTGCCAGCAGTTTAGCGTCCCGCAATCAGCCCCAGCATTTT	CASSLASRNQPQHF